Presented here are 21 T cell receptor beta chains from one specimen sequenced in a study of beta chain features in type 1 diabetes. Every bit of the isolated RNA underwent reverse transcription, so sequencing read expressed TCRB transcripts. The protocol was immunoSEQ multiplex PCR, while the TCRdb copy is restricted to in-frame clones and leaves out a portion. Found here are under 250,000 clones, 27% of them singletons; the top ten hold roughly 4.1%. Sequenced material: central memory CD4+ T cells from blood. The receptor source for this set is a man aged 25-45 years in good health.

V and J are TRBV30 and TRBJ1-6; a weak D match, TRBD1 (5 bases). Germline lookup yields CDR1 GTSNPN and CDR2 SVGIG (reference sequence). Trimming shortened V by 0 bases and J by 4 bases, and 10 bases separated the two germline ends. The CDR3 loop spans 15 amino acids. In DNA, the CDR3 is TGTGCCTGGAGTGTCGCAGGGCCTTATAATTCACCCCTCCACTTT. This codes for CAWSVAGPYNSPLHF.

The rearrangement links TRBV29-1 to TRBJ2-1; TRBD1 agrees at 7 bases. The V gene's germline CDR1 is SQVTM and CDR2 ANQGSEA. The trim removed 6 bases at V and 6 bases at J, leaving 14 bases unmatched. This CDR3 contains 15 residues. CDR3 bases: TGCAGCGTAGCCACTCGACAGGGTGCCCCCAATGAGCAGTTCTTC. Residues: CSVATRQGAPNEQFF.

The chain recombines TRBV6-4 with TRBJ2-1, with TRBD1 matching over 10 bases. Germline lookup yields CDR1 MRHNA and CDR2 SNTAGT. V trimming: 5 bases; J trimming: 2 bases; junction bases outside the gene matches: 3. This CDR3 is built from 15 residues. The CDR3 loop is CASSPGQGAYNEQFF. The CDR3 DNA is TGTGCCAGCAGTCCTGGACAGGGGGCCTACAATGAGCAGTTCTTC.

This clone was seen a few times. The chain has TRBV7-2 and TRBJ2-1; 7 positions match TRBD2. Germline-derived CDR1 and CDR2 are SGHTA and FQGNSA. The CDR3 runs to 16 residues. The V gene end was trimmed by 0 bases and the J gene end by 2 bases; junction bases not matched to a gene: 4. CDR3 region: CASSLARSGAYNEQFF. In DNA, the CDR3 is TGTGCCAGCAGCTTAGCGCGAAGCGGGGCCTACAATGAGCAGTTCTTC.

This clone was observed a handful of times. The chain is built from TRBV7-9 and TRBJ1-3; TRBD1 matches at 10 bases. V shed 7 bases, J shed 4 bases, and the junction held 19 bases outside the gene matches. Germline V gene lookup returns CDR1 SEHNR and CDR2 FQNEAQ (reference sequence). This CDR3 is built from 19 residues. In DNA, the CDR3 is TGTGCCAGCACCCCAGGCCGGGACAGGGGTTCCCTTGAAGGAAACACCATATATTTT. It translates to CASTPGRDRGSLEGNTIYF.

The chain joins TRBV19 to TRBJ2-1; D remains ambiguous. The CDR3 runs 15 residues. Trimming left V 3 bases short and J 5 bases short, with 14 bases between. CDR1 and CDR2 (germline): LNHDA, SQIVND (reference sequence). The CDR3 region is CASSIGDYGNNEQFF. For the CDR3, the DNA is TGTGCCAGTAGTATCGGAGATTACGGCAACAATGAGCAGTTCTTC.

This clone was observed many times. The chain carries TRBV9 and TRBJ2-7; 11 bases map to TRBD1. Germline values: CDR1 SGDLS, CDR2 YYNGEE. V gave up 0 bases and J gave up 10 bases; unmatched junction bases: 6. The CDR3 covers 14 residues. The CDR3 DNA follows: TGTGCCAGCAGCGTAGAGGGACAGGGGGTACATCAGTACTTC. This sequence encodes CASSVEGQGVHQYF.

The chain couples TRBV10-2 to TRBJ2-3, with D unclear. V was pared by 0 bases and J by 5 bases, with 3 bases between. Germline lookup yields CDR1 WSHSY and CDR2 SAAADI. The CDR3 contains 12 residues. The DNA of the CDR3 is TGCGCCAGCAGTGAGTCGGGAGATACGCAGTATTTT. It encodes CASSESGDTQYF.

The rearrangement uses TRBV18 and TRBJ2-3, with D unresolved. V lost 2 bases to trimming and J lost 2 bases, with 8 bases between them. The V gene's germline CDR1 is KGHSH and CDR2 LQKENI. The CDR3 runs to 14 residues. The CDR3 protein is CASSPIPATDTQYF. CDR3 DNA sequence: TGTGCCAGCTCACCAATCCCCGCCACAGATACGCAGTATTTT.

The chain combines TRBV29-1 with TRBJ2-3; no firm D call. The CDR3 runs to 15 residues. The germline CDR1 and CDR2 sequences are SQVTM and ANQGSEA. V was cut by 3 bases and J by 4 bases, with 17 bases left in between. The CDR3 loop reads CSVEDPVSQPDTQYF. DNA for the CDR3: TGCAGCGTTGAGGATCCAGTCTCACAACCAGATACGCAGTATTTT.

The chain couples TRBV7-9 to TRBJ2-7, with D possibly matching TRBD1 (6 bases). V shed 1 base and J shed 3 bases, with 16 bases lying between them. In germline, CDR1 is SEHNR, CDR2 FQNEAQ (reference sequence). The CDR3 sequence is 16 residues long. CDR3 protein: CASSLGVAGVGYEQYF. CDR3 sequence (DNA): TGTGCCAGCAGCTTAGGGGTCGCAGGGGTCGGCTACGAGCAGTACTTC.

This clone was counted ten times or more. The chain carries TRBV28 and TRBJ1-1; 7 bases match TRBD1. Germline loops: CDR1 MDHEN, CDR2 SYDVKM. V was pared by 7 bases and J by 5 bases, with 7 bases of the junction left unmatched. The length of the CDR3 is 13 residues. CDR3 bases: TGTGCCAGCAAAGAGACAGGGCGAACTGAAGCTTTCTTT. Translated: CASKETGRTEAFF.

DNA for the CDR3: TGTGCCAGCTCGCTGGAAGAGACCCAGTACTTC. It codes for CASSLEETQYF. This chain joins TRBV2 and TRBJ2-5; D is ambiguous. V was shortened by 8 bases and J by 3 bases, with 7 bases between the two germline ends. The CDR3 sequence is 11 residues long. The germline gives CDR1 SNHLY, CDR2 FYNNEI. Supplemented by reference TRBV2 and TRBJ2-5, the full variable domain reads EPEVTQTPSHQVTQMGQEVILRCVPISNHLYFYWYRQILGQKVEFLVSFYNNEISEKSEIFDDQFSVERPDGSNFTLKIRSTKLEDSAMYFCASSLEETQYFGPGTRLLVL.

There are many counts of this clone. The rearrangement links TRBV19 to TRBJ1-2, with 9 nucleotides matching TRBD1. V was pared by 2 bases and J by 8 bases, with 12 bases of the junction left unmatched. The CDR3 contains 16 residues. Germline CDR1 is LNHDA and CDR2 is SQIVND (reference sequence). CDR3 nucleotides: TGTGCCAGTAGTATACTGGGACAGGGCTACGCAGAAGGCTACACCTTC. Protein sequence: CASSILGQGYAEGYTF.

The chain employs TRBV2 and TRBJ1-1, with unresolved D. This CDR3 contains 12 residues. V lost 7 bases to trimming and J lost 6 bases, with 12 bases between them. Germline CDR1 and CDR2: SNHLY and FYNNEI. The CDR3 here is CASTPGRAEAFF. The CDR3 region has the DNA TGTGCCAGCACCCCGGGGAGGGCTGAAGCTTTCTTT.

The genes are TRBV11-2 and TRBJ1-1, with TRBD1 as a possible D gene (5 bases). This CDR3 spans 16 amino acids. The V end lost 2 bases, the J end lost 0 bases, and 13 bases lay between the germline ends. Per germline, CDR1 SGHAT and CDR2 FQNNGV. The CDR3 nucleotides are TGTGCCAGCAGCTTACCTAGGGGCAGCATGAACACTGAAGCTTTCTTT. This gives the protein CASSLPRGSMNTEAFF.

CDR3 region: CASSSQTGRQETQYF. CDR3 nucleotides: TGTGCCAGCAGCTCCCAGACAGGCCGCCAAGAGACCCAGTACTTC. The chain combines TRBV7-2 with TRBJ2-5; D is possibly TRBD1 (6 bases). Germline V gene sequence: CDR1 SGHTA, CDR2 FQGNSA. The CDR3 is made up of 15 amino acids. V dropped 4 bases and J dropped 1 base, with 13 bases sitting between them.

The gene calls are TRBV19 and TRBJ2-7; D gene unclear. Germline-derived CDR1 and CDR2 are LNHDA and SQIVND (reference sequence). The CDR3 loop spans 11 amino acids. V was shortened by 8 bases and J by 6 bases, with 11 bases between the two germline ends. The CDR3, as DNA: TGTGCCAGTGCATCTAGATCCGAGCAGTACTTC. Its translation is CASASRSEQYF.

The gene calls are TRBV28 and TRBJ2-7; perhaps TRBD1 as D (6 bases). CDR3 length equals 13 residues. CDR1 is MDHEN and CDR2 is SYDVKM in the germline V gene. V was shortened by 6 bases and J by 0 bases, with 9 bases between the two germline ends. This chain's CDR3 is CASSPQGSYEQYF. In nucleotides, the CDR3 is TGTGCCAGCAGCCCACAGGGCTCCTACGAGCAGTACTTC.

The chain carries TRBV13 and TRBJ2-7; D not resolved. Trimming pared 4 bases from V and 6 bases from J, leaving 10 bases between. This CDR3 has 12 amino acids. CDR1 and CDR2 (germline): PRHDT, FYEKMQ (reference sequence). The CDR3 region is CASSSQLREQYF. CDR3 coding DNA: TGTGCCAGCAGCTCCCAGCTACGCGAGCAGTACTTC.

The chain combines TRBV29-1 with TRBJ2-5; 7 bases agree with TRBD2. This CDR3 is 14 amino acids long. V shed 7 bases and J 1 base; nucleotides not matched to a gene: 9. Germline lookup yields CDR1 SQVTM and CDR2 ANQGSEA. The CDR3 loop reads CSAPLGGGQETQYF. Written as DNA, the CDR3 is TGCAGCGCCCCACTGGGGGGGGGCCAAGAGACCCAGTACTTC.